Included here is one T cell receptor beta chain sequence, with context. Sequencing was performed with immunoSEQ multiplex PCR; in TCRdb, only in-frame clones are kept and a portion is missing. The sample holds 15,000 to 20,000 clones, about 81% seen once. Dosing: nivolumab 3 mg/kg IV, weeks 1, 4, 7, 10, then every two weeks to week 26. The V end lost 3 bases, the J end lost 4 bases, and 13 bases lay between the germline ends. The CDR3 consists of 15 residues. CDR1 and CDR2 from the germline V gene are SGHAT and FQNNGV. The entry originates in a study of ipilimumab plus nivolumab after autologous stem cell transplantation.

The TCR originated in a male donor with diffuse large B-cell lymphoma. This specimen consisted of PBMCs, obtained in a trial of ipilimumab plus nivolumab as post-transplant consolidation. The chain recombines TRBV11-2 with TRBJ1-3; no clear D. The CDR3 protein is CASSFGPDPGNTIYF. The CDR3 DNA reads TGTGCCAGCAGCTTCGGACCGGACCCGGGAAACACCATATATTTT.